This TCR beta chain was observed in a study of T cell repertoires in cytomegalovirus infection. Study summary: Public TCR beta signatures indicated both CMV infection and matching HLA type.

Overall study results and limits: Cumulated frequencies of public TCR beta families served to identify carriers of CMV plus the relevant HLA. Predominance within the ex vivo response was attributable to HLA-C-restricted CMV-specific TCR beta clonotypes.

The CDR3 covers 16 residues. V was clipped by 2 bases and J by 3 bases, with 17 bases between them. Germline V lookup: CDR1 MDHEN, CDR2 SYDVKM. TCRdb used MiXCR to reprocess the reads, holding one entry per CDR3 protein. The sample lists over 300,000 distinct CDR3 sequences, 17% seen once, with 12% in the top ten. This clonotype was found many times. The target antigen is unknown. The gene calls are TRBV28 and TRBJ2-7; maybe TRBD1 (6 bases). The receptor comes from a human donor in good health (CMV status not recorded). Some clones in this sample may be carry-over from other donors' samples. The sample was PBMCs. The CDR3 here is CASSLEYLDRGYEQYF. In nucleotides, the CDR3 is TGTGCCAGCAGTTTAGAGTATTTGGACAGAGGCTACGAGCAGTACTTC.